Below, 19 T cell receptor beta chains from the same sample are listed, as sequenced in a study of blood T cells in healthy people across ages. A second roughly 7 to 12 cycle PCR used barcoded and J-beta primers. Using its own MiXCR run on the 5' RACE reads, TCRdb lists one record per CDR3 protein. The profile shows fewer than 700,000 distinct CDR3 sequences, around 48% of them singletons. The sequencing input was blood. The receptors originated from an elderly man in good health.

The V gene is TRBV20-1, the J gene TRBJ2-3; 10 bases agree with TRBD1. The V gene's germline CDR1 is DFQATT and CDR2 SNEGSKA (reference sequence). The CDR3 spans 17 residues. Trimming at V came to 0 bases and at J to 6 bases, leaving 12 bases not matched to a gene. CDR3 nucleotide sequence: TGCAGTGCTAGAGACGGTGGGGGACAGGGGTTTAGGGATACGCAGTATTTT. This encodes CSARDGGGQGFRDTQYF.

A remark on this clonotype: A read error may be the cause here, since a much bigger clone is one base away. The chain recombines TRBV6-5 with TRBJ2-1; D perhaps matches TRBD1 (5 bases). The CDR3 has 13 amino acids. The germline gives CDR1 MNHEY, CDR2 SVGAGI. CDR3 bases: TGTGCCAGCAGTCACTCTGAAAGGGGTGAGCAGTTCTTC. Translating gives CASSHSERGEQFF.

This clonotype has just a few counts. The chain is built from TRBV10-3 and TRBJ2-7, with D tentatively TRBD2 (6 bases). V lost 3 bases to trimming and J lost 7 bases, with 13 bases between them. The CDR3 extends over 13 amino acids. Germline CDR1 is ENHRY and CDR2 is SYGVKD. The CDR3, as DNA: TGTGCCATCAGTGACGCCGGGACTCCTGAGCAGTACTTC. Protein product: CAISDAGTPEQYF.

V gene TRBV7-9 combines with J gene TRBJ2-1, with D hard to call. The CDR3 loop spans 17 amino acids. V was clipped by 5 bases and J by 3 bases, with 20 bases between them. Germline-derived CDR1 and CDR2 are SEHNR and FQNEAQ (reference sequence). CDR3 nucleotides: TGTGCCAGCAGCCCGAGGACCTCACTCGGGTTCTACAATGAGCAGTTCTTC. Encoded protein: CASSPRTSLGFYNEQFF. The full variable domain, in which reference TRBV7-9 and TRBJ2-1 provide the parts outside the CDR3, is DTGVSQNPRHKITKRGQNVTFRCDPISEHNRLYWYRQTLGQGPEFLTYFQNEAQLEKSRLLSDRFSAERPKGSFSTLEIQRTEQGDSAMYLCASSPRTSLGFYNEQFFGPGTRLTVL.

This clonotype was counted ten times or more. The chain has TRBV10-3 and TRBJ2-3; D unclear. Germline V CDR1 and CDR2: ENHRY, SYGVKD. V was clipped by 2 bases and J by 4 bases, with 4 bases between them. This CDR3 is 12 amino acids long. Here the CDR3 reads CAISETSDTQYF. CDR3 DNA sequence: TGTGCCATCAGTGAGACCTCAGATACGCAGTATTTT.

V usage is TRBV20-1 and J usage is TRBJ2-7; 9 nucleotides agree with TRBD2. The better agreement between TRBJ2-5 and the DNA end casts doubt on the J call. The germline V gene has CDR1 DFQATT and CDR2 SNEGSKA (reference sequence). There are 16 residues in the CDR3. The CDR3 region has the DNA TGCAGTGCTAGAGGGGGCGGGAGGGCCTCTCGGGAGACCCAGTACTTC. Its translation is CSARGGGRASRETQYF.

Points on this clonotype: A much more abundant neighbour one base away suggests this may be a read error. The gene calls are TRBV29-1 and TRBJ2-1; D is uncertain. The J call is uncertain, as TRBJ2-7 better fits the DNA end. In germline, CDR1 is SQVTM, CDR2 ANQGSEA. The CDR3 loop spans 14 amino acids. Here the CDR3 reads CSVVGWSSYNEQYF. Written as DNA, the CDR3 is TGCAGCGTTGTGGGCTGGAGCTCCTACAATGAGCAGTACTTC.

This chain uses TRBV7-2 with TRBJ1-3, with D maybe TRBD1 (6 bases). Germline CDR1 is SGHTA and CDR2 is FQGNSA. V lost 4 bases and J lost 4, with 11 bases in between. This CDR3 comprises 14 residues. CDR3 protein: CASSSQGIGNTIYF. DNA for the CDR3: TGTGCCAGCAGCTCCCAGGGGATCGGAAACACCATATATTTT.

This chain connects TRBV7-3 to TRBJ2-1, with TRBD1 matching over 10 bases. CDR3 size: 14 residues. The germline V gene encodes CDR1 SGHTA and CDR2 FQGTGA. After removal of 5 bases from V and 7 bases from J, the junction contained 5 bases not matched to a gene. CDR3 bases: TGTGCCAGCAGCCAGGGACAGGGGAGGAATGAGCAGTTCTTC. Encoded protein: CASSQGQGRNEQFF.

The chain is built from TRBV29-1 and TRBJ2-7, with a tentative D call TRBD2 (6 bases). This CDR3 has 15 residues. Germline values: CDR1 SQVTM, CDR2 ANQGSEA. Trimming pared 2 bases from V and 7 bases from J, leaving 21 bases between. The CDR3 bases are TGCAGCGTTGAACCTTGGAGGGCCGCAGGGAATGAGCAGTACTTC. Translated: CSVEPWRAAGNEQYF.

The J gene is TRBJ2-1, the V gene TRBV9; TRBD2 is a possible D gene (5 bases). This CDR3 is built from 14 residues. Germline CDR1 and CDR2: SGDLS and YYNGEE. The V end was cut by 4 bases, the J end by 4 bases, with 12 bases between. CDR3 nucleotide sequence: TGTGCCAGCAGCCCACGGGGAAAGTACAATGAGCAGTTCTTC. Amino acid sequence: CASSPRGKYNEQFF.

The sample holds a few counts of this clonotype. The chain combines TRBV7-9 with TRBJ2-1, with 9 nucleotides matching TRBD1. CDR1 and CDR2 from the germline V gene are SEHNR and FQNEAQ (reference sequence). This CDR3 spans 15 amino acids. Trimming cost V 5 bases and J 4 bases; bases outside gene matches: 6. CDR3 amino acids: CASSDTGTGYNEQFF. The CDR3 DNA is TGTGCCAGCAGCGACACCGGGACAGGGTACAATGAGCAGTTCTTC.

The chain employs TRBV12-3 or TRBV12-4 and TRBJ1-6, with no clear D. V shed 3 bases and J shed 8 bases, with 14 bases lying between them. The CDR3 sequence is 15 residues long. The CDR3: CASSFVGRRDSPLHF. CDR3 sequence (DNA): TGTGCCAGCAGTTTCGTCGGCCGCCGGGATTCACCCCTCCACTTT.

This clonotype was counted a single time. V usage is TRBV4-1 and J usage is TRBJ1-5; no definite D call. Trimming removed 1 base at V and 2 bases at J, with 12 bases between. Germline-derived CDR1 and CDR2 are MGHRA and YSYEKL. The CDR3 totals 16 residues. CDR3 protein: CASSQGSVLGNQPQHF. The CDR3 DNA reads TGCGCCAGCAGCCAAGGGTCAGTTCTTGGCAATCAGCCCCAGCATTTT.

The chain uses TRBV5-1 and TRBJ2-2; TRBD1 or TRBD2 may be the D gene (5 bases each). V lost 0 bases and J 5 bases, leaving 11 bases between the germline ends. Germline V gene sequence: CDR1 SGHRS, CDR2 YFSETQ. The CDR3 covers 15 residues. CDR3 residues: CASSLDGGRTGELFF. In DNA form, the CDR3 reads TGCGCCAGCAGCTTGGATGGGGGTCGGACCGGGGAGCTGTTTTTT. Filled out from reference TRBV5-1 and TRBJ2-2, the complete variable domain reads KAGVTQTPRYLIKTRGQQVTLSCSPISGHRSVSWYQQTPGQGLQFLFEYFSETQRNKGNFPGRFSGRQFSNSRSEMNVSTLELGDSALYLCASSLDGGRTGELFFGEGSRLTVL.

CDR3 loop: CSAFSGRYGGFPHNEQFF. The CDR3 coding sequence is TGCAGTGCTTTTAGCGGGCGCTACGGGGGCTTCCCCCACAATGAGCAGTTCTTC. This chain links TRBV20-1 with TRBJ2-1; TRBD2 is a possible D gene (7 bases). Germline V CDR1 and CDR2: DFQATT, SNEGSKA (reference sequence). V was cut by 5 bases and J by 5 bases, with 28 bases left in between. The CDR3 is 18 amino acids.

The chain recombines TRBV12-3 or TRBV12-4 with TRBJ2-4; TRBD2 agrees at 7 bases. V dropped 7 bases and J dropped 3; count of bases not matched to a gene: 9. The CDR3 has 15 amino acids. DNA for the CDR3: TGTGCCAGCACCGCGGCGGCTAGCGGCAAAAACATTCAGTACTTC. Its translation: CASTAAASGKNIQYF.

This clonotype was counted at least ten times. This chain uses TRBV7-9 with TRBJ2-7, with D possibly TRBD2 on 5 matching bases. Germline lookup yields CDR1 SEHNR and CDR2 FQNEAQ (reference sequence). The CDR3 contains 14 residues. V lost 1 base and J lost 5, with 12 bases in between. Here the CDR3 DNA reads TGTGCCAGCAGCTTAGAGGTACCTAGCAACGAGCAGTACTTC. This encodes CASSLEVPSNEQYF.

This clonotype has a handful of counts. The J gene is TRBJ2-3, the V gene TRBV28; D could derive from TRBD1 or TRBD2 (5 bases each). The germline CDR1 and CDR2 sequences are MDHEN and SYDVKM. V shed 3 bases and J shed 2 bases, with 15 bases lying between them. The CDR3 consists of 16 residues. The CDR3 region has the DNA TGTGCCAGCAGTTTTAGTTCCGGGACGAACACAGATACGCAGTATTTT. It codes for CASSFSSGTNTDTQYF.